This T cell receptor beta chain was sequenced during a study of blood T cell repertoires in COVID-19. In the original processing: Using reference gene primer amplification, nucleated cell counts were estimated. Assay: immunoSEQ multiplex PCR; the TCRdb copy retains only in-frame clones and omits some. From that table come the V and J calls and clone size; the DNA was used to work out D and trimming. The sample lists about 300,000 clones; roughly nine tenths were seen once. The germline CDR1 and CDR2 sequences are SNHLY and FYNNEI. The V and J ends lost 4 bases and 8 bases respectively, with 15 bases between them. The CDR3 consists of 14 residues. Participants were aged about 18 to 100 years, lived in 24 US areas, and enrolled virtually.

The chain employs TRBV2 and TRBJ2-1, with D unclear. The sample comprised PBMCs or T cells enriched from blood (not recorded which). The clonotype was recovered from a man in his sixties who had recovered from COVID-19. The CDR3 DNA follows: TGTGCCAGCAGTGGCCACCTCCTGGGCGATGAGCAGTTCTTC. It encodes CASSGHLLGDEQFF.